This T cell receptor beta chain comes out of a study of cytomegalovirus exposure and HLA in healthy donors (dated by TCRdb to between 2016 and 2019). Notes on the research overall: In an earlier analysis of approximately 500 of the donors, 276 Gb of sequence data and approximately 120 million unique TCR beta sequences from roughly 200 million T cells were reported. Approximately 330 gigabases of sequencing data and 70 million to 100 million unique TCR sequences made up an early release that covered under 750 HLA-typed donors. Of the roughly 390 genotyped donors, 80% to 90% were placed in the genetic ancestry cluster associated with self-reported Caucasian donors. The study aimed to test whether signatures of past pathogen exposure could be identified by cataloging public T cell receptors. The study used immunosequencing to profile the T cell repertoires of around 600 subjects and linked those repertoires to cytomegalovirus serostatus. Besides the first cohort of 550 to 750 subjects, a separate validation cohort made up of over 95 different subjects was used. The study combined high-throughput TCR immunosequencing, statistical association of individual TCRs with disease status, and machine learning to predict cytomegalovirus infection status. In a later analysis, previously published TCR beta repertoires from fewer than 750 donors were re-analyzed and high-resolution HLA genotyping was added so that TCR occurrence patterns could be studied. The later analysis used no new phenotypic data to find candidate immune exposures, relying instead on TCR beta sequences and their occurrence across donors. In an earlier analysis of around 540 of the donors, high-throughput TCR beta sequencing was used to judge whether each TCR beta V gene segment behaved as functional or pseudogenic. Donor age, sex, ethnicity and CMV serostatus were compiled alongside the repertoire data. A later genetic analysis took genome-wide SNP genotypes for about 55% of the roughly 670 donors and used that subset as a discovery cohort. All discovery cohort repertoires had been generated using a single sequencing platform. HLA typing covered class I and class II loci at four-digit resolution. The number of typed donors differed by locus: roughly 629-640 for A, B, C, DRB1 and DQB1; 522 for DQA1; roughly 600 for DPA1; and roughly 470 for DPB1. A handful of DR-DQ haplotypes were handled as single units for association and clustering because linkage in the cohort was strong. Among roughly 400 genotyped donors of the cohort, an average of approximately 200,000 unique TCR beta nucleotide sequences was sequenced per donor, of which about 19% were non-productive. Study-wide findings and limitations: Most TCR sequences were observed very rarely across donors, whereas some public TCRs were present in many individuals. The classifier was reported to diagnose cytomegalovirus status with high specificity and sensitivity in both the original and validation cohorts. According to the authors, the approach could potentially be generalized to other disease states and immunological phenotypes. In a later analysis, TCR association rates were found to vary across HLA loci, with the most associated TCRs seen for DRB1 alleles and the fewest for HLA-C alleles. A cluster of highly shared sequence variants was judged likely to be a technical artifact of the sequencing pipeline. A later genetic analysis associated a missense DCLRE1C variant with V-gene and J-gene trimming of TCR beta chains, and an independent cohort replicated the association. In a later analysis, several top co-occurrence clusters were reported to appear linked to parvovirus B19, influenza, CMV and Epstein-Barr virus. A further reported finding was that TCR beta sequences accurately predicted the HLA-A and HLA-B alleles for most subjects in the first cohort. The only immune exposure information available for the cohort was CMV serostatus. Compared with equally common non-associated chains, HLA-associated TCR beta chains in a later analysis were more clonally expanded and had lower generation probabilities. A later genetic analysis reported fewer N-insertions in productive TCRs among donors in an Asian-associated ancestry cluster than the roughly 670-donor mean. Because HLA typing was unavailable for some donors at each locus, only the typed subset was used in association tests. Correlated functional status among segregating V segments might reflect linkage disequilibrium, but an unknown experimental factor could not be ruled out. Roughly uniform sequencing depth across donors was assumed in presence/absence analyses, although this assumption may not hold. The cohort was sequenced for TCR beta chains only, and without alpha or paired-chain data the features that could be detected were limited. Strong co-occurrence of HLA alleles, especially DR and DQ, made assigning TCR associations to individual alleles difficult. In vitro tests confirmed that a few of the cytomegalovirus-associated TCR beta chains recognize cytomegalovirus antigens. Specific HLA alleles were associated with over 15,000 TCR beta sequences at a false discovery rate of 0.05 in a later analysis. An earlier analysis of approximately 530 of the donors showed that most TCR beta V segments appeared in productive rearrangements either about 87% or about 30% of the time, which broadly matched IMGT annotations. Some IMGT-functional V segments, including TRBV6-2 and TRBV6-3, could not be told apart with the 87-base-pair reads, so those segments were excluded. A total of 164 TCR beta chains were listed by the study as associated with cytomegalovirus. Because counts were too low, some 17 rarely observed V segments, including chromosome 9 orphons, were left out of the earlier analysis of approximately 500 of the donors. Most CMV-associated TCR beta chains appeared to be HLA-restricted in a later analysis, and the HLA associations seemed to be driven largely by CMV exposure.

Preparation of the library involved the immunoSEQ multiplex PCR assay. For the multiplex PCR, a mixture combining 60 forward primers for TCR Vbeta segments and 13 reverse primers for TCR Jbeta segments was used. The CDR3 region of rearranged TCR beta genes was amplified from genomic DNA with a multiplex PCR assay. Amplified TCR beta libraries were sequenced as 87-base-pair reads on the Illumina HiSeq System. The paper's processing steps were these. A later analysis counted approximately 74 million unique TCR beta chains across the 500 to 850 repertoires, and 10 million to 11 million of these chains were shared by at least two donors. Raw reads were error-corrected and collapsed into unique sequences by a nearest-neighbor algorithm in which closely related sequences were merged to remove PCR and sequencing errors. To assign V, D and J gene segments, CDR3 sequences were aligned to IMGT reference sequences. For a sequence to be retained, a match of at least six nucleotides was required to both a V gene segment and a J gene segment. A rearrangement was called productive if the CDR3 had no stop codons and remained in frame with V and J, and every other rearrangement was called non-productive. Following IMGT convention, CDR3 was defined as the stretch from the second conserved V-encoded cysteine up to the conserved J-encoded phenylalanine. The earlier analysis of about 590 of the donors excluded sequences that lacked an unambiguous match to a single V gene segment. In an earlier analysis of almost 600 of the donors, a V segment was called functional when productive rearrangements were above 56.7%, and segregating when the standard deviation between donors exceeded 5%. To diagnose cytomegalovirus status from the catalog of TCR beta chain sequences, a statistical classification framework was built. V and J gene assignment, in a later analysis, came from comparing TCR nucleotide sequences with IMGT/GENE-DB human TR gene sequences. The TCRdist pipeline was used in a later analysis to assign CDR3 sequences and most-parsimonious VDJ recombination scenarios. In a later analysis, each TCR beta chain was defined by its CDR3 amino acid sequence together with its V-gene family, and reads lacking a unique V-gene family were excluded. In a later analysis, 450 to 600 highly shared, low-generation-probability nucleotide sequences were removed to address suspected cross-contamination and a sequencing artifact. In a later analysis, a clonal expansion index was calculated for each public chain from normalized within-repertoire ranks of inferred template counts. In a later analysis, generation probabilities were computed with a VDJ recombination model fitted to out-of-frame rearrangements, and the resulting probabilities were checked against IGoR. In a later analysis, TCR-TCR, TCR-HLA and TCR-CMV co-occurrence was scored with hypergeometric tests, and a repertoire-size bias correction was applied to TCR pairs. A later analysis estimated false discovery rates by permuting HLA or CMV assignments 20 times. In a later analysis, co-occurring TCRs were grouped with DBSCAN, and TCRdist sequence similarity was added when clustering was performed within HLA-allele-positive subsets. Co-occurrence clustering excluded repertoires with fewer than 30,000 or more than 120,000 public chains, plus five with anomalous nucleotide sharing. What TCRdb holds here is the immuneACCESS table cut down to in-frame rearrangements. Part of the clones is not present; checked against another copy, under half of the missing clones reflect an unresolved V gene, and the others are unexplained. V and J calls and clone size are copied from that table; D and trimming were computed from the DNA. This sample lists 35,000 to 55,000 clones; approximately 72% were detected once. 3% to 4% of the sample belongs to the ten largest clones.

CDR1 and CDR2 (MNHEY, SMNVEV) derive from the germline V gene (reference sequence). V is pared back by 7 bases and J by 3 bases, with 10 bases lying between the germline termini. From cysteine to phenylalanine, the CDR3 is 13 amino acids long. The only DNA kept is the CDR3, 39 bases in frame from the first base. As concerns this clone: No antigen is known for it. One base away there is no much larger clone; base qualities are not given.

The cohort was made up of roughly 670 healthy bone marrow donors. Cohort members were all nominally healthy when sampled, although unrecorded immune exposures were likely present. The donor tested CMV seronegative and was one of the 352 seronegative cohort members. A peripheral blood sample was collected from each donor, and TCR beta sequencing was performed on peripheral blood mononuclear cells. The Qiagen DNeasy Blood Extraction Kit was used to extract genomic DNA from the blood cell samples. The specimen was PBMCs. This chain joins TRBV27 to TRBJ2-1; the D gene cannot be named for sure. This clonotype was sampled from a woman in her 30s in good health and CMV-seronegative. The nucleotide sequence is TGTGCCAGCACCCCAGGCCACTACAATGAGCAGTTCTTC. Its translation is CASTPGHYNEQFF.